The clone carrying this TCR beta chain has more than one count but fewer than ten. Its specificity is unknown. The table came from immunoSEQ multiplex PCR; TCRdb's copy has only in-frame clones and leaves some out. The table records tens of thousands of clones, around 86% of them present only once. This entry is derived from a study of CD4 T cell repertoires in COVID-19. Study-wide background: CFSE-low cells expanded approximately eleven days with IL-2, then restimulated with other coronavirus spikes. Study-level results: Two or all three memory subsets shared several highly expanded SARS-CoV-2-reactive clonotypes. In SARS-CoV and/or HKU1 spike cultures, between about 6 and 25% of SARS-CoV-2 clonotypes reappeared.

Germline V gives CDR1 LNHDA, CDR2 SQIVND (reference sequence). The CDR3 has 15 residues. V lost 3 bases, J lost 5 bases, and 17 bases lay in between. No culture step preceded sequencing of the ex vivo isolated memory T cells. The specimen was central memory CD4+ T cells from blood, collected before the COVID-19 pandemic. The genes are TRBV19 and TRBJ2-7; D might be TRBD2 (5 bases). The source is a human donor who had COVID-19. The CDR3, as DNA: TGTGCCAGTAGTATTAAGGGCTTGCTAGCCCACGAGCAGTACTTC. As protein: CASSIKGLLAHEQYF.